This T cell receptor beta chain is drawn from a study of T cells in Graves' hyperthyroidism and ophthalmopathy. Study background: Peripheral blood sampling occurred at initial diagnosis, before any treatment.

CDR3 length: 14 amino acids. Between the trimmed V and J ends, which lost 5 bases and 4 bases, there was a span of 14 bases. Germline CDR1 reads SGHAT; CDR2 reads FQNNGV. Study observations and caveats: Researchers found most expanded thyroid clonotypes above 0.001 in blood as well.

This clonotype was counted ten times or more. Its specificity is not known. RNA transcripts gave rise to amplified TCR beta CDR3 regions. First-round RT-PCR of the TCR CDR3 relied on the HTBI primer set. TCRdb reprocessed the multiplex PCR reads with MiXCR, giving one entry per CDR3 protein. The sample carries about 400,000 distinct CDR3 sequences, around an eighth recorded once. The authors took PBMCs from over 8.5 ml fresh peripheral blood. The specimen sequenced was blood. This clonotype was obtained from a man aged 50 or older with Graves' ophthalmopathy. This chain joins TRBV11-2 and TRBJ1-2; TRBD1 might be the D (6 bases). The CDR3 DNA sequence: TGTGCCAGCAGCCACACAGGGAGGTCCTATGGCTACACCTTC. This translates into CASSHTGRSYGYTF.